This T cell receptor beta chain was recorded in a study of blood T cell repertoires in COVID-19. Looking at the study overall: Samples of COVID-19 (acute and convalescent) were obtained from the United States, Italy and Spain.

Profiled with immunoSEQ multiplex PCR; TCRdb holds only in-frame clones, not every one. The table has approximately 77,000 clones, 75% to 90% seen once. Germline values: CDR1 SGHNT, CDR2 YYREEE (reference sequence). The CDR3 extends over 18 amino acids. J was trimmed by 4 bases and V by 4 bases; bases with no gene match: 13. The sequenced sample consisted of peripheral blood. The sequence was collected from a man aged 25-45 years with acute or convalescent COVID-19. This sequence joins TRBV5-4 and TRBJ2-5, with 13 bases aligning to TRBD2. The CDR3 nucleotides are TGTGCCAGCAGCACGCCGCCCGGACTAGCGGGAGCGTCAGAGACCCAGTACTTC. Its translation is CASSTPPGLAGASETQYF.